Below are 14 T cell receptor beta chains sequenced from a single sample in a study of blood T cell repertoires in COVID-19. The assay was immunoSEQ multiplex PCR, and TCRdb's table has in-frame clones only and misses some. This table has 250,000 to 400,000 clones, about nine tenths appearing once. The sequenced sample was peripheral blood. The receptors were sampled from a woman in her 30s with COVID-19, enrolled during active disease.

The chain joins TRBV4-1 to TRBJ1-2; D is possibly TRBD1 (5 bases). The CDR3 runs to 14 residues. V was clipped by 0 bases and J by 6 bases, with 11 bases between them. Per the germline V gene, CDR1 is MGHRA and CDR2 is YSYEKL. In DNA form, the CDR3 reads TGCGCCAGCAGCCAAGAAGGCCAGGGCCATGGCTACACCTTC. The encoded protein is CASSQEGQGHGYTF.

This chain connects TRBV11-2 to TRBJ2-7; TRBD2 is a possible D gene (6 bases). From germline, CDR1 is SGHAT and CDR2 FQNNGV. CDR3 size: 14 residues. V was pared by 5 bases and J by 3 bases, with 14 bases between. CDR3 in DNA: TGTGCCAGCAGCCCCGCGACTAGTTTCTACGAGCAGTACTTC. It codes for CASSPATSFYEQYF. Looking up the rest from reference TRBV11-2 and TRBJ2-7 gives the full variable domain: EAGVAQSPRYKIIEKRQSVAFWCNPISGHATLYWYQQILGQGPKLLIQFQNNGVVDDSQLPKDRFSAERLKGVDSTLKIQPAKLEDSAVYLCASSPATSFYEQYFGPGTRLTVT.

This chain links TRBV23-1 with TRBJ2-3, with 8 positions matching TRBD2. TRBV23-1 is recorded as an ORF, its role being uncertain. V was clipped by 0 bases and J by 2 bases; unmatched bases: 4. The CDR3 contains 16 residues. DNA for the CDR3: TGCGCCAGCAGTCAATCAGTAGCGGGATACACAGATACGCAGTATTTT. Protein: CASSQSVAGYTDTQYF.

The DNA for the CDR3 is TGTGCCAGCAGCCGCGGAAGGGGACAAACGACAGATCCCTACGAGCAGTACTTC. It translates to CASSRGRGQTTDPYEQYF. This chain joins TRBV4-2 and TRBJ2-7; a weak D match, TRBD1 (6 bases). The CDR3 has 18 amino acids. Germline V gene sequence: CDR1 LGHNA, CDR2 YNFKEQ. Trimming shortened V by 4 bases and J by 2 bases, and 24 bases separated the two germline ends.

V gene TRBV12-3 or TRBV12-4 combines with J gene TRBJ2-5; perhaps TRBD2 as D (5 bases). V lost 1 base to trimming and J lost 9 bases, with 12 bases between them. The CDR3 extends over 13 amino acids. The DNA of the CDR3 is TGTGCCAGCAGTTTAGATGGAGGAGTGGCCCAGTACTTC. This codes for CASSLDGGVAQYF.

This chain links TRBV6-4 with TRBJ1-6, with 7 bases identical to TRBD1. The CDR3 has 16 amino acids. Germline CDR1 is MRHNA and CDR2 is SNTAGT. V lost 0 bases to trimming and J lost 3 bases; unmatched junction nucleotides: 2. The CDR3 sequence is CASSDSRQGYNSPLHF. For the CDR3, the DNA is TGTGCCAGCAGTGACTCGCGACAGGGCTATAATTCACCCCTCCACTTT.

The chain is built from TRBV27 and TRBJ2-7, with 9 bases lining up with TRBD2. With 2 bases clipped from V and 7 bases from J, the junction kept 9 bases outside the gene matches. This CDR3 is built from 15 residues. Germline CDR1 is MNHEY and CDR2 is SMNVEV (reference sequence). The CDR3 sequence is CASSLLPREGREQYF. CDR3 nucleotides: TGTGCCAGCAGTTTACTTCCGCGGGAGGGCCGGGAGCAGTACTTC.

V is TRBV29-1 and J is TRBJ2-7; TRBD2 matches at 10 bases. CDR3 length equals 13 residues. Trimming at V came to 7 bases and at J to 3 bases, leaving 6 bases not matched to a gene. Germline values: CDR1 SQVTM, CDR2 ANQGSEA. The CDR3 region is CSGILAGRYEQYF. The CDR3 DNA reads TGCAGCGGCATACTAGCGGGACGCTACGAGCAGTACTTC.

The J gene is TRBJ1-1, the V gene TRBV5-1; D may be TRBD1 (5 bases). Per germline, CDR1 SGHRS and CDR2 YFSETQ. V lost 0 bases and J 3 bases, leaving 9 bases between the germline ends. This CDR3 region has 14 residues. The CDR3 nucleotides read TGCGCCAGCAGCTTGGATGGGGGGGACACTGAAGCTTTCTTT. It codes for CASSLDGGDTEAFF.

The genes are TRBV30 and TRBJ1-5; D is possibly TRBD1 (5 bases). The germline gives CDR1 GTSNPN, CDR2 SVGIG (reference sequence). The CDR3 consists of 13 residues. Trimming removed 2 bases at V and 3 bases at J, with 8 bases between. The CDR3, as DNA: TGTGCCTGGAGTACGGACATCAATCAGCCCCAGCATTTT. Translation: CAWSTDINQPQHF.

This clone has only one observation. The CDR3: CATRMVQASSYEQYF. The CDR3 DNA follows: TGTGCCACCAGGATGGTACAGGCGAGCTCCTACGAGCAGTACTTC. The genes are TRBV27 and TRBJ2-7, with D perhaps TRBD1 (5 bases). The germline V gene has CDR1 MNHEY and CDR2 SMNVEV (reference sequence). The CDR3 is made up of 15 amino acids. V was pared by 10 bases and J by 0 bases, with 19 bases between.

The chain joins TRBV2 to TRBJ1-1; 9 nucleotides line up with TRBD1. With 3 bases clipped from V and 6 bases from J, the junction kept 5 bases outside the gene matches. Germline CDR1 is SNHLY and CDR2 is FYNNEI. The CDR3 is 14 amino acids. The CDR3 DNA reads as TGTGCCAGCAGTGACGGGACAGGGTACGCTGAAGCTTTCTTT. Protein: CASSDGTGYAEAFF.

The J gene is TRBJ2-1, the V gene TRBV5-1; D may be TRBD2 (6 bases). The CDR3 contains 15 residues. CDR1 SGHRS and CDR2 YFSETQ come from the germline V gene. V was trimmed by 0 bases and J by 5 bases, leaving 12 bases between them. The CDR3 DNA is TGCGCCAGCAGCTTGGGCCGGGAGTGGGACAATGAGCAGTTCTTC. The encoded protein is CASSLGREWDNEQFF.

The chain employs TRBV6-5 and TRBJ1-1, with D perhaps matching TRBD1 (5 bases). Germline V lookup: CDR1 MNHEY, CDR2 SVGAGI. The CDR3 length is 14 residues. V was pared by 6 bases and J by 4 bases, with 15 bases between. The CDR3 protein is CASSQGFKGTEAFF. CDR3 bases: TGTGCCAGCAGCCAGGGTTTTAAGGGCACTGAAGCTTTCTTT.